This T cell receptor beta chain was documented in a study of shared clonotypes between healthy human individuals. Study-level results: Unshared clonotypes carried lower generation probabilities than those common to all four donors. With a handful of donors compared, 5% to 5.5% of naive CD4 clonotypes were shared.

Assay used: immunoSEQ multiplex PCR; TCRdb lists only in-frame clones, some missing. The sample lists roughly 2,300,000 clones; around 92% were seen once. Donors were healthy HIV-negative adults without recently reported acute infections or vaccinations. Comment on this clone: Its specificity is unknown.

The CDR3 runs 12 residues. The germline CDR1 and CDR2 sequences are SNHLY and FYNNEI. Trimming stripped 6 bases from V and 5 bases from J, with 10 bases between. The chain employs TRBV2 and TRBJ2-5; perhaps TRBD1 as D (5 bases). The TCR comes from a man younger than 35 in good health. Some clones in this sample may be carry-over from other donors' samples. The sequencing input was naive CD4+ T cells from PBMCs. As to subset: CD45RA+ positively selected. CDR3 DNA: TGTGCCAGCAGCCTAGGGGTGGAGACCCAGTACTTC. Translation: CASSLGVETQYF.